This entry is about one T cell receptor (beta chain). The sample comes from a study of control samples from healthy donors and cancer patients. Some clones are missing from TCRdb's copy, which holds only in-frame ones; the method was immunoSEQ multiplex PCR. The table records more than 100,000 clones, around 89% of them present only once. The sequenced sample was PBMCs. The sequence came from a man between 60 and 75 years old with lung cancer.

The CDR3 nucleotides read TGTGCCAGCAGCCGACAGGGGCCTGCCTATGGCTACACCTTC. This translates into CASSRQGPAYGYTF. This chain links TRBV7-9 with TRBJ1-2; 8 bases line up with TRBD1. There are 14 residues in the CDR3. J lost 4 bases, V lost 5 bases, and 6 bases had no gene match. Germline lookup yields CDR1 SEHNR and CDR2 FQNEAQ (reference sequence).